What follows describes a single TCR beta chain. Its specificity is unknown. Primers: 60 Vbeta forward and 13 Jbeta reverse. Original processing methods: In a later analysis, approximately 73 million unique TCR beta chains included roughly 11 million shared by two or more donors. TCRdb's copy holds only in-frame clones and misses some; the assay was immunoSEQ multiplex PCR. Clone size and the V and J calls come from that table; the DNA yielded D and trimming. The sample has 150,000 to 200,000 clones; more than 75% are singletons. The CDR3 is 15 amino acids. Losses at the gene ends were 7 bases for V and 2 bases for J; bases not matched to a gene: 7. Germline V CDR1 and CDR2: MDHEN, SYDVKM. This entry comes from a study of cytomegalovirus exposure and HLA in healthy donors. Regarding the study as a whole: A cluster of highly shared sequence variants was likely a sequencing artifact. In a later analysis, HLA-C alleles had the fewest associated TCRs, DRB1 alleles the most.

The chain uses TRBV28 and TRBJ1-5; 8 bases agree with TRBD1. Input material: PBMCs. The TCR sequence derives from a woman aged 50 to 60 in good health and CMV-seronegative. Here the CDR3 reads CASKLDRVGNQPQHF. The CDR3, as DNA: TGTGCCAGCAAACTGGACAGGGTGGGCAATCAGCCCCAGCATTTT.